The 16 T cell receptor beta chains below were found in one sample sequenced in a study of T cell responses to AZD1222 COVID-19 vaccine. Repertoires were generated with immunoSEQ multiplex PCR, while TCRdb's copy carries only in-frame clones and drops some. The sample lists about 21,000 clones; roughly 80% were seen once. The sample here was peripheral blood, taken 28 days after the second AZD1222 dose. These receptors came from an adult who received the AZD1222 COVID-19 vaccine.

The gene calls are TRBV12-3 or TRBV12-4 and TRBJ2-7; TRBD1 agrees at 7 bases. Unmatched junction bases numbered 5, after V lost 5 bases and J lost 4 bases. This CDR3 comprises 13 residues. This chain's CDR3 is CASSGTDPYEQYF. The CDR3 nucleotides are TGTGCCAGCAGTGGGACAGATCCTTACGAGCAGTACTTC.

This clone occurred a few times. This sequence joins TRBV24-1 and TRBJ1-2; D call uncertain. The CDR3 is made up of 14 amino acids. From germline, CDR1 is KGHDR and CDR2 SFDVKD. The germline V and J ends were trimmed by 3 bases and 1 base, with 8 bases remaining between them. The CDR3 region has the DNA TGTGCCACCAGTGATCCAGCCTATAACTATGGCTACACCTTC. Amino acids: CATSDPAYNYGYTF.

The V and J genes are TRBV15 and TRBJ1-2; D possibly corresponds to TRBD1 (5 bases). V was trimmed by 4 bases and J by 4 bases, leaving 13 bases between them. The length of the CDR3 is 14 residues. Germline CDR1 is LNHNV and CDR2 is YYDKDF (reference sequence). The CDR3 reads CATSTRDRFYGYTF. As DNA, the CDR3 is TGTGCCACCAGCACCCGGGACCGCTTCTATGGCTACACCTTC.

The rearrangement uses TRBV3-1 (or the pseudogene TRBV3-2) and TRBJ2-1; D may be TRBD1 (7 bases). V lost 0 bases and J lost 4, with 16 bases in between. This CDR3 is 17 amino acids long. Germline assignment: CDR1 LGHDT and CDR2 YNNKEL (reference sequence). For the CDR3, the DNA is TGTGCCAGCAGCCAAGAGCACCTCTCAGGGGGGTACAATGAGCAGTTCTTC. It translates to CASSQEHLSGGYNEQFF.

The V gene is TRBV7-2, the J gene TRBJ2-1; D gene uncertain. The V gene's germline CDR1 is SGHTA and CDR2 FQGNSA. V was trimmed by 2 bases and J by 6 bases, leaving 2 bases between them. This CDR3 contains 11 residues. CDR3 loop: CASSLRNEQFF. The CDR3, as DNA: TGTGCCAGCAGCTTACGCAATGAGCAGTTCTTC.

The CDR3 DNA is TGTGCCAGCAGTCAGGACTATGGCTACACCTTC. Translating gives CASSQDYGYTF. The V call is TRBV7-9, the J call TRBJ1-2; no clear D gene. Germline V lookup: CDR1 SEHNR, CDR2 FQNEAQ (reference sequence). The V end lost 6 bases, the J end lost 3 bases, and 5 bases lay between the germline ends. This CDR3 spans 11 amino acids.

For the CDR3, the DNA is TGTGCCAGCTCGAAGAGGGATTCACCCCTCCACTTT. This encodes CASSKRDSPLHF. The chain recombines TRBV18 with TRBJ1-6; the D is unclear. CDR1 is KGHSH, CDR2 LQKENI, per germline. Trimming cost V 6 bases and J 8 bases, with 8 bases left between them. This CDR3 spans 12 amino acids.

The V and J genes are TRBV5-1 and TRBJ2-3; D gene ambiguous. The CDR3 length is 16 residues. V was cut by 4 bases and J by 0 bases, with 15 bases left in between. Germline assignment: CDR1 SGHRS and CDR2 YFSETQ. The CDR3 loop is CASSATPEISTDTQYF. CDR3 DNA sequence: TGCGCCAGCAGCGCTACCCCAGAGATTAGCACAGATACGCAGTATTTT. Using reference TRBV5-1 and TRBJ2-3 for the parts outside the CDR3, the full variable domain is KAGVTQTPRYLIKTRGQQVTLSCSPISGHRSVSWYQQTPGQGLQFLFEYFSETQRNKGNFPGRFSGRQFSNSRSEMNVSTLELGDSALYLCASSATPEISTDTQYFGPGTRLTVL.

The chain has TRBV9 and TRBJ2-1, with D perhaps TRBD2 (7 bases). V lost 2 bases, J lost 6 bases, and 15 bases lay in between. In germline, CDR1 is SGDLS, CDR2 YYNGEE. The CDR3 runs to 15 residues. The DNA of the CDR3 is TGTGCCAGCAGCGTTGGGGGAGGGACATTCAATGAGCAGTTCTTC. Amino acids: CASSVGGGTFNEQFF.

This chain links TRBV25-1 with TRBJ2-1, with TRBD2 matching 7 bases. V gave up 4 bases and J gave up 8 bases; unmatched junction bases: 2. The CDR3 totals 12 residues. Germline V gene lookup returns CDR1 MGHDK and CDR2 SYGVNS. In nucleotides, the CDR3 is TGTGCCAGCAGTGCTAGCGGTTATGAGCAGTTCTTC. Translating gives CASSASGYEQFF.

The chain recombines TRBV7-2 with TRBJ1-5; TRBD1 aligns across 7 bases. This CDR3 comprises 15 residues. Germline values: CDR1 SGHTA, CDR2 FQGNSA. V shed 5 bases, J shed 0 bases, and the junction held 4 bases outside the gene matches. The DNA for the CDR3 is TGTGCCAGCAGCCGGGGACAGTCTAGCAATCAGCCCCAGCATTTT. It yields the protein CASSRGQSSNQPQHF.

The gene calls are TRBV12-3 or TRBV12-4 and TRBJ1-4, with D unresolved. V lost 8 bases and J lost 1, with 5 bases in between. The CDR3 has 12 amino acids. The CDR3, as DNA: TGTGCCAGCGCCAGAACTAATGAAAAACTGTTTTTT. It specifies CASARTNEKLFF.

This chain uses TRBV6-4 with TRBJ2-3, with 8 bases fitting TRBD2. J gave up 1 base and V 5 bases, and 5 bases lay outside the gene matches. The CDR3 is 15 residues long. Germline values: CDR1 MRHNA, CDR2 SNTAGT. The CDR3 here is CASSPSAGGTDTQYF. The DNA of the CDR3 is TGTGCCAGCAGTCCATCAGCGGGAGGCACAGATACGCAGTATTTT.

The rearrangement joins TRBV3-1 (or the pseudogene TRBV3-2) to TRBJ2-3; maybe TRBD2 (6 bases). The CDR3 length is 14 residues. Germline CDR1 reads LGHDT; CDR2 reads YNNKEL (reference sequence). Deletions cut 3 bases from V and 4 bases from J, with 11 bases between. CDR3 nucleotide sequence: TGTGCCAGCAGCCATACGGGAGCGGCAGATACGCAGTATTTT. It encodes CASSHTGAADTQYF.

This clone was found a few times. CDR3 region: CASSEAGISTDTQYF. The CDR3 nucleotides read TGTGCCAGCAGTGAAGCGGGTATTAGCACAGATACGCAGTATTTT. The chain uses TRBV11-3 and TRBJ2-3; D possibly corresponds to TRBD2 (6 bases). The V end lost 6 bases, the J end lost 0 bases, and 13 bases lay between the germline ends. CDR3 length equals 15 residues. CDR1 and CDR2 from the germline V gene are SGHNT and YENEEA.

The gene calls are TRBV18 and TRBJ1-1; D is possibly TRBD1 (6 bases). Trimming took 3 bases from V and 6 from J, leaving 14 bases between them. The germline V gene has CDR1 KGHSH and CDR2 LQKENI. This CDR3 comprises 14 residues. CDR3 nucleotides: TGTGCCAGCTCACCGCAGGGGAGTGACGCTGAAGCTTTCTTT. It encodes CASSPQGSDAEAFF.